The rows below give T cell receptor beta chains drawn from one sample of a study of T cell repertoires in cytomegalovirus infection. MiXCR was run by TCRdb on the reads, yielding one entry per CDR3 protein. The data show some 680,000 distinct CDR3 sequences, 35% to 45% seen once. Sequenced: PBMCs. The receptors come from a human donor in good health (CMV status not recorded). Some clones in this sample may be carry-over from other donors' samples. The CDR3 runs from the conserved cysteine through the conserved F or W. D genes are given only for firm matches. Only some rows state a clone size, as once, few, many or a class for expanded clones.

d_call clone_size j_call v_call cdr3_length cdr3_nt cdr3_aa
NA NA TRBJ2-3 TRBV12-5 13 TGTGCTAGTGGTTTGGTACACACAGATACGCAGTATTTT CASGLVHTDTQYF
TRBD2 many TRBJ2-1 TRBV7-2 16 TGTGCCAGCAGCCGAAGCGGACTAGCGGGGGGGGGTGAGCAGTTCTTC CASSRSGLAGGGEQFF
NA NA TRBJ2-7 TRBV7-8 15 TGTGCCAGCAGCTTACAAGGGGGTCCTTCCTACGAGCAGTACTTC CASSLQGGPSYEQYF
NA few TRBJ2-2 TRBV28 15 TGTGCCAGCAGTTTAGGGCGGACTGTTAGCGGGGAGCTGTTTTTT CASSLGRTVSGELFF
TRBD1 NA TRBJ2-7 TRBV10-3 15 TGTGCCATCAGTTTTCTTCGGACAGGGGGCACCGAGCAGTACTTC CAISFLRTGGTEQYF
TRBD2 many TRBJ2-1 TRBV7-2 14 TGTGCCAGCAGCTGGTTAGCGGGAATCAATGAGCAGTTCTTC CASSWLAGINEQFF
NA NA TRBJ1-2 TRBV30 14 TGTGCCTGGAGTCCCGGGAGGGTAAACTATGGCTACACCTTC CAWSPGRVNYGYTF
NA few TRBJ1-1 TRBV4-1 15 TGCGCCAGCAGCCCCGACTGGGCGGGAAACACTGAAGCTTTCTTT CASSPDWAGNTEAFF
NA NA TRBJ1-5 TRBV19 12 TGTGCCAGTAGTAACAGTATCCAGCCCCAGCATTTT CASSNSIQPQHF
NA few TRBJ2-3 TRBV19 15 TGTGCCAGTAGTGTCTCCGGGACTCCCACAGATACGCAGTATTTT CASSVSGTPTDTQYF
TRBD1 NA TRBJ2-7 TRBV5-1 16 TGCGCCAGCAGCCCTAGACCCGTGACAGGGGGGTACGAGCAGTACTTC CASSPRPVTGGYEQYF
NA NA TRBJ1-2 TRBV12-3/TRBV12-4 14 TGTGCCAGCAGTTTAGGCCATCCAGTGAATGGCTACACCTTC CASSLGHPVNGYTF
TRBD2 NA TRBJ2-3 TRBV20-1 14 TGCAGTGCTATGGGGACTAGCACAGTCGATACGCAGTATTTT CSAMGTSTVDTQYF
TRBD2 many TRBJ2-5 TRBV29-1 15 TGCAGCGTTGACGGGGGACTACCTCCCGGAGAGACCCAGTACTTC CSVDGGLPPGETQYF
NA NA TRBJ2-7 TRBV2 12 TGTGCCAGCAGTTCACAGGGCAACGAGCAGTACTTC CASSSQGNEQYF
NA NA TRBJ2-3 TRBV5-8 15 TGTGCCAGCACCTCAGCAGGGGAAACTTTAGATACGCAGTATTTT CASTSAGETLDTQYF
NA few TRBJ1-5 TRBV28 15 TGTGCCAGTAGTCGGGACGTTGATAGCAATCAGCCCCAGCATTTT CASSRDVDSNQPQHF
NA few TRBJ1-2 TRBV19 13 TGTGCCAGTAGTCAAGGGGGTTCCGTTGGCTACACCTTC CASSQGGSVGYTF
NA once TRBJ1-6 TRBV5-1 16 TGCGCCAGCAGCTCGACAGGAGGGCAGGCGGGGTCACCCCTCCACTTT CASSSTGGQAGSPLHF
TRBD2 NA TRBJ2-7 TRBV29-1 16 TGCAGCGTTGAAGACGAGACTAGCGGGGGCTCCTACGAGCAGTACTTC CSVEDETSGGSYEQYF
NA NA TRBJ2-7 TRBV12-3/TRBV12-4 14 TGTGCCAGCAGTTTAGCCGAACGACAGTATGAGCAGTACTTC CASSLAERQYEQYF
NA NA TRBJ1-6 TRBV28 13 TGTGCCAGCAGTTTTGGAGGGGAGTCACCCCTCCACTTT CASSFGGESPLHF
NA many TRBJ2-7 TRBV6-5 13 TGTGCCAGCAGTTACGACGGCTCCTACGAGCAGTACTTC CASSYDGSYEQYF
TRBD2 NA TRBJ2-1 TRBV28 14 TGTGCCAGCACCCCCGGGACTAGCGCAAATGAGCAGTTCTTC CASTPGTSANEQFF
TRBD1 few TRBJ1-1 TRBV2 12 TGTGCCACCGCGACAGGGGTGACTGAAGCTTTCTTT CATATGVTEAFF
TRBD1 NA TRBJ1-4 TRBV7-9 14 TGTGCCAGCAGCCCACAGGGGCGGGATGAAAAACTGTTTTTT CASSPQGRDEKLFF
NA NA TRBJ2-2 TRBV29-1 14 TGCAGCGTTGCAGAGCCGGTCTACACCGGGGAGCTGTTTTTT CSVAEPVYTGELFF
NA NA TRBJ1-1 TRBV7-9 14 TGTGCCAGCAGCTTAGTAAATCCAGGGACTGAAGCTTTCTTT CASSLVNPGTEAFF
TRBD1 few TRBJ2-7 TRBV19 13 TGTGCCAGTAGTATCACCAGGGGGCGGGAGCAGTACTTC CASSITRGREQYF
TRBD1 NA TRBJ1-5 TRBV6-1 16 TGTGCCAGCATGGACAGGGTGTACGTAAGCAATCAGCCCCAGCATTTT CASMDRVYVSNQPQHF
TRBD2 NA TRBJ2-1 TRBV12-3/TRBV12-4 14 TGTGCCAGCAGTGTCGGACTAGCGAACAATGAGCAGTTCTTC CASSVGLANNEQFF
NA few TRBJ2-2 TRBV11-1 13 TGTGCCAGCAGCTTAGCAGGGCCCGGGGAGCTGTTTTTT CASSLAGPGELFF
TRBD2 few TRBJ2-1 TRBV4-1 19 TGCGCCAGCAGCCAAGGGAGTCTTGGGACTAGCGGGAAGAGGAATGAGCAGTTCTTC CASSQGSLGTSGKRNEQFF
TRBD1 NA TRBJ1-4 TRBV7-2 18 TGTGCCAGCAGCTTAGGACAGGGGTCTATTGCAACTAATGAAAAAATGTTTTTT CASSLGQGSIATNEKMFF
NA NA TRBJ2-5 TRBV20-1 11 TGCAGTGCTGAAGGGAGAGAGACCCAGTACTTC CSAEGRETQYF
NA NA TRBJ2-7 TRBV6-1 15 TGTGCCAGCAGTGAAAGGCCCCGGAGCTCCTACGAGCAGTACTTC CASSERPRSSYEQYF
TRBD1 few TRBJ1-2 TRBV14 15 TGTGCCAGCAGCCCCTCGACAGGGACTCTCTATGGCTACACCTTC CASSPSTGTLYGYTF
NA NA TRBJ2-3 TRBV29-1 13 TGCAGCGTCCCGGGTACAGTCACAGATACGCAGTATTTT CSVPGTVTDTQYF
NA many TRBJ1-6 TRBV7-6 15 TGTGCCAGCAGCTTAGCCGGGACGGAAAATTCACCCCTCCACTTT CASSLAGTENSPLHF